Below, 2 T cell receptor beta chains from the same sample are listed, as sequenced in a study of blood T cell repertoires in COVID-19. This table comes from immunoSEQ multiplex PCR, and its TCRdb copy is limited to in-frame clones, with some not included. The table has 100,000 or so clones, 82% seen once; the top ten hold approximately 11%. Sequenced: peripheral blood. These receptors came from a man aged 70-80 years with active or convalescent COVID-19.

The chain is built from TRBV18 and TRBJ2-5; 11 bases map to TRBD1. With 5 bases clipped from V and 4 bases from J, the junction kept 3 bases outside the gene matches. CDR3 size: 14 residues. In germline, CDR1 is KGHSH, CDR2 LQKENI. The CDR3 region has the DNA TGTGCCAGCTCAGGACAGGGGGCGGGAGAGACCCAGTACTTC. Translating it yields CASSGQGAGETQYF.

This sequence joins TRBV12-5 and TRBJ2-2; a weak D match, TRBD2 (5 bases). From germline, CDR1 is LGHNT and CDR2 FRNRAP. The V gene lost 3 bases and the J gene lost 1 base, with 6 bases spanning the gap. The CDR3 loop spans 14 amino acids. CDR3: CASGFRGNTGELFF. CDR3 nucleotide sequence: TGTGCTAGTGGTTTTCGGGGGAACACCGGGGAGCTGTTTTTT.